This T cell receptor beta chain came from a study of PD-L1 blockade in urothelial cancer. Time point of the sample: peripheral blood 6 weeks after treatment start. Only in-frame clones appear in the TCRdb table, and some are missing; sequencing was by immunoSEQ multiplex PCR. The sample contains some 110,000 clones, around 93% of which appear only once. J was trimmed by 9 bases and V by 1 base; bases with no gene match: 6. CDR3 length equals 14 residues. Germline assignment: CDR1 SGHVS and CDR2 FQNEAQ. The source of this sequence is a man aged 55 to 69 with urothelial cancer. The chain carries TRBV7-8 and TRBJ2-7; 10 bases line up with TRBD1. The sequencing here drew on PBMCs, taken around atezolizumab (anti-PD-L1) treatment. The CDR3 DNA reads as TGTGCCAGCAGCTTAGAAGGGACAGGGGTTCGGCAGTACTTC. Its protein product is CASSLEGTGVRQYF. The whole variable domain, remainder taken from reference TRBV7-8 and TRBJ2-7, is GAGVSQSPRYKVAKRGQDVALRCDPISGHVSLFWYQQALGQGPEFLTYFQNEAQLDKSGLPSDRFFAERPEGSVSTLKIQRTQQEDSAVYLCASSLEGTGVRQYFGPGTRLTVT.